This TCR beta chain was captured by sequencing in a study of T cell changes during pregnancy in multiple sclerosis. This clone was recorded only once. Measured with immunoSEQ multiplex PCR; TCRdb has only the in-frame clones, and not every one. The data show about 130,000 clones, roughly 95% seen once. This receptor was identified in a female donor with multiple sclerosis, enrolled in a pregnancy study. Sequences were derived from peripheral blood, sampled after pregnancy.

The CDR3 spells CASSRSGSPGGYTF. The CDR3 DNA sequence: TGTGCCAGCAGCAGGAGCGGGAGTCCGGGTGGCTACACCTTC. The chain uses TRBV7-9 and TRBJ1-2, with D unclear. V was trimmed by 5 bases and J by 7 bases, leaving 17 bases between them. Germline V gives CDR1 SEHNR, CDR2 FQNEAQ (reference sequence). The CDR3 contains 14 residues.